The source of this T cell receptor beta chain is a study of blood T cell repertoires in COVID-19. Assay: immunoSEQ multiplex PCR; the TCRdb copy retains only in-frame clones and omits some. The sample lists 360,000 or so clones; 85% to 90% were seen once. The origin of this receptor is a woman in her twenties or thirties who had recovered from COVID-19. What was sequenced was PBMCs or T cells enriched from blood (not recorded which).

CDR3: CASSSGQPNLVELFF. The CDR3 bases are TGTGCCAGCAGCTCCGGACAGCCGAATCTTGTTGAACTGTTTTTT. The rearrangement joins TRBV7-2 to TRBJ1-4; D possibly corresponds to TRBD1 (6 bases). CDR1 is SGHTA and CDR2 is FQGNSA in the germline V gene. V gave up 4 bases and J gave up 12 bases, with 21 bases separating them. The CDR3 contains 15 residues.